The text below deals with one T cell receptor beta chain. The ends lost 3 bases at V and 3 bases at J; junction bases unmatched: 5. Germline CDR1 is KGHSH and CDR2 is LQKENI. This CDR3 spans 15 amino acids. The data originate from a study of blood T cell repertoires in COVID-19. Clones were sequenced by immunoSEQ multiplex PCR, and TCRdb holds only the in-frame ones, with some missing. The sample has approximately 100,000 clones; more than 75% are singletons. Sample: peripheral blood. The TCR sequence derives from a woman between 65 and 79 years old with acute or convalescent COVID-19. This chain links TRBV18 with TRBJ2-7, with 10 bases fitting TRBD2. As DNA, the CDR3 is TGTGCCAGCTCACCTACTAGCGGGGCTTACTACGAGCAGTACGTC. Its protein is CASSPTSGAYYEQYV.